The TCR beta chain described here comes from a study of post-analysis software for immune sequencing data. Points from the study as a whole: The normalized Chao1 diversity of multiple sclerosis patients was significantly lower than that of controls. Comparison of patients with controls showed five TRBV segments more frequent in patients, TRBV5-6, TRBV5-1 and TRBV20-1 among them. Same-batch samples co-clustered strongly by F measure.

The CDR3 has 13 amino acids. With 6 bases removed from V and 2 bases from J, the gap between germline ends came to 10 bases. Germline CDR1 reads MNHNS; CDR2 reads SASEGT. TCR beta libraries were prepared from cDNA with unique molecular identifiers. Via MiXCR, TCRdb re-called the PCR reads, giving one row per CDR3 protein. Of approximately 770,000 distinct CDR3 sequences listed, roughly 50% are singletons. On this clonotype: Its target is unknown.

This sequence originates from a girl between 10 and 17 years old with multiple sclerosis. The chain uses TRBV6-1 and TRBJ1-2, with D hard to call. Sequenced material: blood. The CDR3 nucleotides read TGTGCCAGCAGACCAACAGAGAACTATGGCTACACCTTC. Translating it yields CASRPTENYGYTF.